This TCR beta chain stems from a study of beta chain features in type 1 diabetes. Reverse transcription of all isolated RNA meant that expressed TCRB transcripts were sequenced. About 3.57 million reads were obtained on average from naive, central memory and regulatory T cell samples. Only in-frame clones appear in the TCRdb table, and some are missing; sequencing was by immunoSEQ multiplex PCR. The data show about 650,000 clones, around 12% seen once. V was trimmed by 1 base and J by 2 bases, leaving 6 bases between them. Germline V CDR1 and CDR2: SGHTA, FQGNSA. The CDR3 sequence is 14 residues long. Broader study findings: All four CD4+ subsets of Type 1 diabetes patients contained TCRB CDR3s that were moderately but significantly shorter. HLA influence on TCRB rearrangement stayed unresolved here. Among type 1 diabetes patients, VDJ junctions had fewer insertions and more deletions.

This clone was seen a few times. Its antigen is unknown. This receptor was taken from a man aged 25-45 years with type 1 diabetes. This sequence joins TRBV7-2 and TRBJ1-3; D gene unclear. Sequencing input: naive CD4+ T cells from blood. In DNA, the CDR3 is TGTGCCAGCAGCTTAGAAGCAGCTGGAAACACCATATATTTT. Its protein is CASSLEAAGNTIYF.